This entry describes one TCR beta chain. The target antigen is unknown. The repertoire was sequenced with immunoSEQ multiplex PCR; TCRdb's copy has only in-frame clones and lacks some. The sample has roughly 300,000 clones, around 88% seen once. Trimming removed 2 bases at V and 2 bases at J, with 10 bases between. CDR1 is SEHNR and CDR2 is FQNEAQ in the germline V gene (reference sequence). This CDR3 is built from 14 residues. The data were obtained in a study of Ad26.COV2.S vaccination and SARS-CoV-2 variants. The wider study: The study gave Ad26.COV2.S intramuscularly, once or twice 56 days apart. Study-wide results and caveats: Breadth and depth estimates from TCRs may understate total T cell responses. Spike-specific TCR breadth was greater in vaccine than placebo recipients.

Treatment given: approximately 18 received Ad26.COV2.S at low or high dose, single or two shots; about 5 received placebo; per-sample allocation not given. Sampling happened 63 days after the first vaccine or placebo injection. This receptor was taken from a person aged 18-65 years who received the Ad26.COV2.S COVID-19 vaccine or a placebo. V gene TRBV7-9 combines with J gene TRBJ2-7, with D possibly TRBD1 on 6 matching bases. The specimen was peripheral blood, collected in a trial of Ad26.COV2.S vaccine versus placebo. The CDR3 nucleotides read TGTGCCAGCAGCTTATACAGGGCTCCCTACGAGCAGTACTTC. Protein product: CASSLYRAPYEQYF.